These T cell receptor beta chains were read from a single sample in a study of blood T cell repertoires in COVID-19. The table came from immunoSEQ multiplex PCR; TCRdb's copy has only in-frame clones and leaves some out. The sample lists 250,000 to 300,000 clones; 86% were seen once. Sequencing input: PBMCs or T cells enriched from blood (not recorded which). These receptor sequences come from a man younger than 35 who had recovered from COVID-19. CDR3s include the opening cysteine and the closing phenylalanine or tryptophan. The D gene is left open where the match is weak. Expanded clones get a size class; other rows say once, few or many, or leave the size out.

v_call	d_call	clone_size	j_call	cdr3_nt	cdr3_aa
TRBV11-2	-	-	TRBJ2-2	TGTGCCAGCAGTTCCGTCACCGGGGAGCTGTTTTTT	CASSSVTGELFF
TRBV20-1	-	-	TRBJ2-7	TGCAGTGCTAGTTCCCGGGAAACAGGGTTATCCTACGAGCAGTACTTC	CSASSRETGLSYEQYF
TRBV3-1/TRBV3-2	TRBD2	-	TRBJ2-1	TGTGCCAGCAGACCCGGACTAGCGGGAGTGGGCAATGAGCAGTTCTTC	CASRPGLAGVGNEQFF
TRBV7-2	TRBD1	-	TRBJ2-6	TGTGCCAGCAGCTTAGTAATGGGCAGGGGGCGGTCTGGGGCCAACGTCCTGACTTTC	CASSLVMGRGRSGANVLTF
TRBV5-8	TRBD1	-	TRBJ2-7	TGTGCCAGCCCTTCCGGGACAGGGGAAGACTACGAGCAGTACTTC	CASPSGTGEDYEQYF
TRBV27	-	-	TRBJ2-2	TGTGCCAGCAGCTCAGACACCGGGGAGCTGTTTTTT	CASSSDTGELFF
TRBV15	TRBD2	-	TRBJ2-7	TGTGCCACCAGCAGAGAAGGCCTAGCGGGAGCCTACGAGCAGTACTTC	CATSREGLAGAYEQYF
TRBV29-1	TRBD1	-	TRBJ1-2	TGCAGCGTTGCCTCAGGGGGGATAACCTATGGCTACACCTTC	CSVASGGITYGYTF
TRBV18	TRBD2	few	TRBJ2-3	TGTGCCAGCTCACCGTTGATTCTAGCGGGAGCAGATACGCAGTATTTT	CASSPLILAGADTQYF
TRBV2	-	-	TRBJ2-7	TGTGCCAGCAGCGCGGACAGATTCTACGAGCAGTACTTC	CASSADRFYEQYF
TRBV28	-	-	TRBJ1-5	TGTGCCAGCAGTTTACTGGGCCAAATAAATCAGCCCCAGCATTTT	CASSLLGQINQPQHF
TRBV10-3	TRBD2	-	TRBJ2-1	TGTGCCATCAGTGAGTCAATATTAGCGGGAAACAATGAGCAGTTCTTC	CAISESILAGNNEQFF
TRBV5-1	TRBD2	-	TRBJ2-3	TGCGCCAGCAGCTTGAGCCTAGCGGGGCTAACAGATACGCAGTATTTT	CASSLSLAGLTDTQYF
TRBV28	-	-	TRBJ2-2	TGTGCCAGCAGTTCATGGCAGGGTTGGACCGGGGAGCTGTTTTTT	CASSSWQGWTGELFF
TRBV28	TRBD2	once	TRBJ2-3	TGTGCCAGCAGCCCTTGGCGGGAGGTTGGCGCAGATACGCAGTATTTT	CASSPWREVGADTQYF
TRBV27	TRBD2	-	TRBJ2-2	TGTGCCAGCAGTTTATCTGTCCTAGCGGTAGTCACCGGGGAGCTGTTTTTT	CASSLSVLAVVTGELFF
TRBV19	TRBD1	-	TRBJ2-7	TGTGCCAGTAGTAGCCGGGACAGCCCCTACGAGCAGTACTTC	CASSSRDSPYEQYF
TRBV2	-	-	TRBJ1-5	TGTGCCAGCAGTGAGGGAGGAGTGCGCAATCAGCCCCAGCATTTT	CASSEGGVRNQPQHF
TRBV27	TRBD1	-	TRBJ2-7	TGTGCCAGCAGTTTATCGGGACAGGGATTGCCTCCCCCCGTGTCGTACTTC	CASSLSGQGLPPPVSYF
TRBV10-3	TRBD1	-	TRBJ1-1	TGTGCCATCAGTGTGGACAGGGCGAACGCTTTCTTT	CAISVDRANAFF
TRBV19	TRBD1	-	TRBJ2-1	TGTGCCAGTAGTACCTATTTAGACAGGGGCCTATCCTACAATGAGCAGTTCTTC	CASSTYLDRGLSYNEQFF
TRBV19	-	-	TRBJ1-5	TGTGCCAGTACTGACGAACAGAAGCCCCAGCATTTT	CASTDEQKPQHF
TRBV28	-	-	TRBJ1-2	TGTGCCAGCAGGGCGACAGAATATGGCTACACCTTC	CASRATEYGYTF
TRBV12-3/TRBV12-4	-	-	TRBJ2-7	TGTGCCAGCAGGACGGGACTGGCCTACGAGCAGTACTTC	CASRTGLAYEQYF
TRBV5-1	-	-	TRBJ1-3	TGCGCCAGCAGCACTGGGGGGGCAGGAGTTAGAAACACCATATATTTT	CASSTGGAGVRNTIYF
TRBV4-2	TRBD1	-	TRBJ1-2	TGTGCCAGCAGCCAAGATTACGGGACAGAATTGCTACATGGCTACACCTTC	CASSQDYGTELLHGYTF
TRBV6-2/TRBV6-3	-	-	TRBJ2-2	TGTGCCAGCAGTAAGGTGACTAGTGTTGTGGTGGAGCTGTTTTTT	CASSKVTSVVVELFF
TRBV5-4	TRBD1	-	TRBJ1-4	TGTGCCAGCAGCTCGATAGGGGGCCCAACTAATGAAAAACTGTTTTTT	CASSSIGGPTNEKLFF
TRBV28	TRBD2	-	TRBJ2-7	TGTGCCAGCAGTTTTCGGACTAGCGGGACCACCTACGAGCAGTACTTC	CASSFRTSGTTYEQYF
TRBV7-2	-	-	TRBJ2-5	TGTGCCAGCAGCGGTACACACCAAGAGACCCAGTACTTC	CASSGTHQETQYF
TRBV2	TRBD2	-	TRBJ2-2	TGTGCCAGCAGTGCCCCACTAGCGGGGGGGAACACCGGGGAGCTGTTTTTT	CASSAPLAGGNTGELFF
TRBV18	-	few	TRBJ1-2	TGTGCCAGCTCATCGGACTTTAACTATGGCTACACCTTC	CASSSDFNYGYTF
TRBV6-5	TRBD1	-	TRBJ2-2	TGTGCCGTACACTCGGGACAGGTCAACACCGGGGAGCTGTTTTTT	CAVHSGQVNTGELFF
TRBV10-3	-	-	TRBJ1-1	TGTGCCATCAGTGAGCTACAGACAGACGAAGCTTTCTTT	CAISELQTDEAFF
TRBV10-2	-	-	TRBJ1-1	TGCGCCAGCAGTCGGGGGAGGGAAACTGAAGCTTTCTTT	CASSRGRETEAFF
TRBV6-5	TRBD1	-	TRBJ1-2	TGTGCCAGCAGTAAGTGGGACAGCGGAGGCTACACCTTC	CASSKWDSGGYTF
TRBV27	-	-	TRBJ1-6	TGTGCCAGCAGTTTGACAACGAATTCACCCCTCCACTTT	CASSLTTNSPLHF
TRBV5-1	TRBD1	-	TRBJ1-3	TGCGCCAGCAGCTCCCTAGCCGGGACAGGGCACGGAAACACCATATATTTT	CASSSLAGTGHGNTIYF
TRBV3-1/TRBV3-2	TRBD2	few	TRBJ2-1	TGTGCCAGCAGCGTCCTTAGCGGGAGGGCAGAAGAGCAGTTCTTC	CASSVLSGRAEEQFF
TRBV28	-	-	TRBJ1-2	TGTGCCAGCAGTTTATGGGGGGGGCCACGGTTTGCTCGCTACACCTTC	CASSLWGGPRFARYTF
TRBV18	TRBD1	-	TRBJ1-1	TGTGCCAGCTCGGTGACAGGGGCGCCGAACACTGAAGCTTTCTTT	CASSVTGAPNTEAFF
TRBV4-1	-	-	TRBJ1-4	TGCGCCAGCAGCCAAGAATCGTCGTATCCGGGAGGCGAAAAACTGTTTTTT	CASSQESSYPGGEKLFF
TRBV24-1	-	-	TRBJ2-5	TGTGCCACCAGTGATAGAAGCGGAGAGACCCAGTACTTC	CATSDRSGETQYF
TRBV11-2	TRBD2	-	TRBJ2-7	TGTGCCAGCAGCTTAGGGTTAGCGGGAGTCTACGAGCAGTACTTC	CASSLGLAGVYEQYF
TRBV7-9	-	-	TRBJ2-2	TGTGCCAGCAGCTTGGAGTTAAACACCGGGGAGCTGTTTTTT	CASSLELNTGELFF
TRBV3-1/TRBV3-2	-	-	TRBJ2-1	TGTGCCAGCAGCCAGCCGACAGTGAATAGCAGAAACGCCTACAATGAGCAGTTCTTC	CASSQPTVNSRNAYNEQFF
TRBV5-1	TRBD1	-	TRBJ1-5	TGCGCCAGCAGCTTGGGGACAGGCGATAGCAATCAGCCCCAGCATTTT	CASSLGTGDSNQPQHF
TRBV7-9	-	-	TRBJ1-5	TGTGCCAGCAGCTCAGAATCGACAGAAGGGCAGCCCCAGCATTTT	CASSSESTEGQPQHF
TRBV27	-	once	TRBJ1-5	TGTGCCAGCAGTTTAGAGAGGTATAGCAATCAGCCCCAGCATTTT	CASSLERYSNQPQHF
TRBV5-4	TRBD1	once	TRBJ1-1	TGTGCCAGCAGCCAAGGGGGCGAGACTGAAGCTTTCTTT	CASSQGGETEAFF
TRBV27	TRBD2	few	TRBJ2-3	TGTGCCAGCAGCTCGCTCGAGCGGGGGGGTCCCACAGATACGCAGTATTTT	CASSSLERGGPTDTQYF
TRBV28	-	-	TRBJ2-6	TGTGCCAGCAGTTATACAGGCTCCGGGGCCAACGTCCTGACTTTC	CASSYTGSGANVLTF
TRBV7-3	TRBD1	few	TRBJ1-2	TGTGCCAGCAGCCTCCGACAGGGGGAAGGCTACACCTTC	CASSLRQGEGYTF
TRBV6-5	TRBD1	-	TRBJ2-1	TGTGCCAGCAGTTACTCGACAGGGAGCAATGAGCAGTTCTTC	CASSYSTGSNEQFF
TRBV5-1	-	-	TRBJ1-1	TGCGCCAGCAGCTTCGCGACAGTGAACACTGAAGCTTTCTTT	CASSFATVNTEAFF